What follows are 27 T cell receptor beta chains derived from one specimen sequenced in a study of T cell responses to AZD1222 COVID-19 vaccine. Here immunoSEQ multiplex PCR was the method, and the copy in TCRdb shows in-frame clones only, minus some. The sample gives some 130,000 clones, roughly 85% of which show up once; approximately 8% is in the top ten. The sequences come from peripheral blood, collected on day 0 of AZD1222 vaccination. All receptors derive from an adult in good health.

This chain uses TRBV19 with TRBJ2-7; 10 bases agree with TRBD1. The germline V gene encodes CDR1 LNHDA and CDR2 SQIVND (reference sequence). This CDR3 contains 15 residues. V trimming: 4 bases; J trimming: 7 bases; junction bases outside the gene matches: 10. CDR3 sequence: CASSRGTGAAVEQYF. As DNA, the CDR3 is TGTGCCAGTAGTAGGGGGACAGGGGCCGCCGTTGAGCAGTACTTC. Combining the CDR3 with reference TRBV19 and TRBJ2-7 gives the whole variable domain DGGITQSPKYLFRKEGQNVTLSCEQNLNHDAMYWYRQDPGQGLRLIYYSQIVNDFQKGDIAEGYSVSREKKESFPLTVTSAQKNPTAFYLCASSRGTGAAVEQYFGPGTRLTVT.

The chain is built from TRBV3-1 (or the pseudogene TRBV3-2) and TRBJ2-7; 8 bases are shared with TRBD2. The V gene's germline CDR1 is LGHDT and CDR2 YNNKEL (reference sequence). The CDR3 sequence is 16 residues long. V lost 2 bases, J lost 2 bases, and 8 bases stayed unmatched. The CDR3 nucleotides read TGTGCCAGCAGCCAAATTAGCGGGGTGCACCCCTACGAGCAGTACTTC. It codes for CASSQISGVHPYEQYF.

This clone has just a few counts. The rearrangement uses TRBV6-5 and TRBJ1-4; no clear D. With 6 bases removed from V and 0 bases from J, the gap between germline ends came to 8 bases. The germline CDR1 and CDR2 sequences are MNHEY and SVGAGI. CDR3 length: 14 residues. CDR3 in amino acids: CASRRGATNEKLFF. The CDR3 DNA reads as TGTGCCAGCAGGCGTGGGGCAACTAATGAAAAACTGTTTTTT.

V and J are TRBV23-1 and TRBJ2-7, with a weak D call TRBD2 (6 bases). TRBV23-1 is sorted into the ORF group, with uncertain function. V was cut by 4 bases and J by 6 bases, with 25 bases left in between. The CDR3 runs to 17 residues. Written as DNA, the CDR3 is TGCGCCAGCAGTCCCCTCCAGCTAGCGCCAGAGGGGCTCGAGCAGTACTTC. The encoded protein is CASSPLQLAPEGLEQYF.

The V gene is TRBV15, the J gene TRBJ2-1, with TRBD1 matching over 9 bases. CDR3 length: 15 residues. V was pared by 1 base and J by 5 bases, with 3 bases of the junction left unmatched. The V gene's germline CDR1 is LNHNV and CDR2 YYDKDF (reference sequence). In DNA, the CDR3 is TGTGCCACCAGCAGAGGGGGACAGGGAAACAATGAGCAGTTCTTC. Its protein product is CATSRGGQGNNEQFF. Looking up the rest from reference TRBV15 and TRBJ2-1 gives the full variable domain: DAMVIQNPRYQVTQFGKPVTLSCSQTLNHNVMYWYQQKSSQAPKLLFHYYDKDFNNEADTPDNFQSRRPNTSFCFLDIRSPGLGDTAMYLCATSRGGQGNNEQFFGPGTRLTVL.

This sequence joins TRBV2 and TRBJ2-2; D is ambiguous. In germline, CDR1 is SNHLY, CDR2 FYNNEI. CDR3 length: 13 residues. Trimming left V 3 bases short and J 4 bases short, with 6 bases between. The CDR3: CASSDDSTGELFF. CDR3 coding DNA: TGTGCCAGCAGTGATGACTCCACCGGGGAGCTGTTTTTT.

The CDR3 sequence: CASSSSSGKETQYF. The CDR3 region has the DNA TGTGCCAGCAGCTCTTCTAGCGGGAAAGAGACCCAGTACTTC. This sequence joins TRBV7-2 and TRBJ2-5; 9 bases align to TRBD2. V was clipped by 4 bases and J by 3 bases; unmatched bases: 3. Germline V lookup: CDR1 SGHTA, CDR2 FQGNSA. CDR3 length: 14 amino acids.

The CDR3 loop reads CASSTQGGYGYTF. In nucleotides, the CDR3 is TGCGCCAGCAGCACACAGGGGGGCTATGGCTACACCTTC. V usage is TRBV5-1 and J usage is TRBJ1-2; TRBD1 matches 8 bases. The CDR3 consists of 13 residues. V lost 4 bases to trimming and J lost 4 bases; unmatched junction nucleotides: 3. The V gene's germline CDR1 is SGHRS and CDR2 YFSETQ. Complete variable domain (other parts from reference TRBV5-1 and TRBJ1-2): KAGVTQTPRYLIKTRGQQVTLSCSPISGHRSVSWYQQTPGQGLQFLFEYFSETQRNKGNFPGRFSGRQFSNSRSEMNVSTLELGDSALYLCASSTQGGYGYTFGSGTRLTVV.

This clone was counted between two and nine times. V gene TRBV5-4 combines with J gene TRBJ1-3; D is unresolved. The CDR3 is 13 residues long. V lost 4 bases and J 6 bases, leaving 11 bases between the germline ends. Germline loops: CDR1 SGHNT, CDR2 YYREEE (reference sequence). The CDR3, as DNA: TGTGCCAGCAGCGCCACCAATGAAAACACCATATATTTT. Translating gives CASSATNENTIYF.

The genes are TRBV6-2 or TRBV6-3 and TRBJ1-1; no firm D call. The germline gives CDR1 MNHEY, CDR2 SVGEGT. Trimming removed 3 bases from V and 3 bases from J, with 11 bases in between. The length of the CDR3 is 14 residues. Here the CDR3 DNA reads TGTGCCAGCAGTTATGCAAATGTGGACACTGAAGCTTTCTTT. Protein: CASSYANVDTEAFF.

This chain connects TRBV6-2 or TRBV6-3 to TRBJ1-5; D gene uncertain. Germline V gene lookup returns CDR1 MNHEY and CDR2 SVGEGT. V was pared by 5 bases and J by 2 bases, with 13 bases between. The CDR3 extends over 15 amino acids. CDR3 sequence: CASSVYRRGNQPQHF. DNA of the CDR3: TGTGCCAGCAGTGTGTACAGACGGGGCAATCAGCCCCAGCATTTT.

V and J are TRBV29-1 and TRBJ2-3, with TRBD1 identical over 7 bases. J lost 6 bases, V lost 6 bases, and 9 bases had no gene match. The CDR3 runs 13 residues. Germline V lookup: CDR1 SQVTM, CDR2 ANQGSEA. CDR3 bases: TGCAGCGTGAGGGGGCTTGGTGGGGATACGCAGTATTTT. This codes for CSVRGLGGDTQYF.

This chain joins TRBV3-1 (or the pseudogene TRBV3-2) and TRBJ2-7; D is unresolved. The V gene lost 1 base and the J gene lost 6 bases, with 10 bases spanning the gap. This CDR3 spans 13 amino acids. Germline CDR1 reads LGHDT; CDR2 reads YNNKEL (reference sequence). This CDR3 reads CASSQAPKGEQYF. CDR3 in DNA: TGTGCCAGCAGCCAAGCCCCGAAGGGCGAGCAGTACTTC.

The chain recombines TRBV18 with TRBJ2-3; 10 nucleotides align to TRBD2. CDR1 KGHSH and CDR2 LQKENI come from the germline V gene. This CDR3 region has 15 residues. V shed 3 bases, J shed 4 bases, and the junction held 4 bases outside the gene matches. CDR3 region: CASSPVAGGPDTQYF. CDR3 nucleotide sequence: TGTGCCAGCTCACCGGTAGCGGGGGGTCCAGATACGCAGTATTTT. Full variable domain (missing parts from reference TRBV18 and TRBJ2-3): NAGVMQNPRHLVRRRGQEARLRCSPMKGHSHVYWYRQLPEEGLKFMVYLQKENIIDESGMPKERFSAEFPKEGPSILRIQQVVRGDSAAYFCASSPVAGGPDTQYFGPGTRLTVL.

The chain joins TRBV4-1 to TRBJ2-7; 7 bases line up with TRBD2. J was trimmed by 4 bases and V by 0 bases; bases with no gene match: 6. Germline CDR1 and CDR2: MGHRA and YSYEKL. The CDR3 runs to 15 residues. The CDR3 coding sequence is TGCGCCAGCAGCCAAGATGGGGACTATTATTACGAGCAGTACTTC. Amino acid sequence: CASSQDGDYYYEQYF.

The genes are TRBV5-8 and TRBJ2-3, with D perhaps matching TRBD2 (7 bases). The CDR3 loop spans 16 amino acids. CDR1 is SGHTS, CDR2 YDEGEE, per germline. V lost 4 bases and J 4 bases, leaving 19 bases between the germline ends. CDR3 nucleotide sequence: TGTGCCAGCAGCCAGGGGTCCGGGAGGACGGCAGATACGCAGTATTTT. This codes for CASSQGSGRTADTQYF.

This chain links TRBV11-2 with TRBJ2-7; no firm D call. V was pared by 5 bases and J by 5 bases, with 13 bases between. The germline V gene encodes CDR1 SGHAT and CDR2 FQNNGV. The CDR3 is 13 amino acids. The CDR3 is CASSPLWSDEQYF. In DNA, the CDR3 is TGTGCCAGCAGCCCCCTTTGGAGCGACGAGCAGTACTTC.

This clone was seen a single time. V usage is TRBV7-2 and J usage is TRBJ2-5, with TRBD1 matching 7 bases. J gave up 1 base and V 5 bases, and 7 bases lay outside the gene matches. From germline, CDR1 is SGHTA and CDR2 FQGNSA. The CDR3 is made up of 15 amino acids. The CDR3 region is CASSPVTGTQETQYF. Here the CDR3 DNA reads TGTGCCAGCAGCCCCGTGACAGGGACCCAAGAGACCCAGTACTTC.

The sample holds a few counts of this clone. This sequence joins TRBV18 and TRBJ2-1; 12 nucleotides align to TRBD2. Trimming took 2 bases from V and 4 from J; bases not matched to a gene: 3. CDR3 length: 16 residues. CDR1 and CDR2 (germline): KGHSH, LQKENI. This CDR3 reads CASSPSLAGGYNEQFF. In DNA form, the CDR3 reads TGTGCCAGCTCACCATCACTAGCGGGGGGATACAATGAGCAGTTCTTC.

The J gene is TRBJ1-1, the V gene TRBV21-1. TRBV21-1 is a pseudogene. The CDR3 totals 14 residues. The CDR3, as DNA: TGTGCCAGCAGCAAAAAGGAGGATAGCACTGAAGCTTTCTTT. Translating gives CASSKKEDSTEAFF.

The rearrangement uses TRBV11-2 and TRBJ2-7, with D possibly TRBD1 on 5 matching bases. This CDR3 region has 14 residues. V was pared by 5 bases and J by 4 bases, with 15 bases between. Germline V gives CDR1 SGHAT, CDR2 FQNNGV. The CDR3 nucleotides read TGTGCCAGCAGCCACGAGCTGGGGCCTTACGAGCAGTACTTC. Its protein product is CASSHELGPYEQYF.

The rearrangement links TRBV4-1 to TRBJ2-7, with D perhaps given as TRBD1 or TRBD2 (6 bases each). CDR3 size: 17 residues. Per the germline V gene, CDR1 is MGHRA and CDR2 is YSYEKL. The germline V and J ends were trimmed by 4 bases and 1 base, with 20 bases remaining between them. CDR3 nucleotides: TGCGCCAGCAGCCTTCGGGGGCCTACGGGTTCTTCCTACGAGCAGTACTTC. Encoded protein: CASSLRGPTGSSYEQYF.

This chain joins TRBV28 and TRBJ1-1; D gene unclear. Between the trimmed V and J ends, which lost 5 bases and 5 bases, there was a span of 9 bases. Per germline, CDR1 MDHEN and CDR2 SYDVKM. This CDR3 contains 12 residues. This chain's CDR3 is CASSPTGTEAFF. CDR3 nucleotide sequence: TGTGCCAGCAGTCCGACGGGAACTGAAGCTTTCTTT.

This chain links TRBV14 with TRBJ2-5; the D gene could be TRBD1 or TRBD2 (5 bases each). The CDR3 consists of 18 residues. Germline loops: CDR1 SGHDN, CDR2 FVKESK. V lost 1 base and J lost 0, with 18 bases in between. CDR3 DNA sequence: TGTGCCAGCAGCCAAGCCCTCGGGGCGTCAACCAACCAAGAGACCCAGTACTTC. Amino acid sequence: CASSQALGASTNQETQYF.

The chain combines TRBV5-1 with TRBJ2-1; D might be TRBD2 (6 bases). CDR1 SGHRS and CDR2 YFSETQ come from the germline V gene. The CDR3 runs to 14 residues. V was shortened by 2 bases and J by 12 bases, with 18 bases between the two germline ends. This CDR3 is CASSLIGGIGAQFF. CDR3 bases: TGCGCCAGCAGCTTAATAGGAGGGATCGGGGCGCAGTTCTTC.

V usage is TRBV19 and J usage is TRBJ2-7; a possible D gene is TRBD2 (5 bases). This CDR3 has 12 amino acids. Per the germline V gene, CDR1 is LNHDA and CDR2 is SQIVND (reference sequence). V was trimmed by 4 bases and J by 1 base, leaving 5 bases between them. CDR3 sequence: CASSRGSYEQYF. The CDR3 DNA is TGTGCCAGTAGTAGAGGGTCCTACGAGCAGTACTTC.

V usage is TRBV28 and J usage is TRBJ2-5; no definite D call. V was pared by 5 bases and J by 1 base, with 5 bases between. The CDR3 sequence is 12 residues long. Germline assignment: CDR1 MDHEN and CDR2 SYDVKM. The CDR3 loop reads CASSRSQETQYF. The CDR3 bases are TGTGCCAGCAGTCGGAGCCAAGAGACCCAGTACTTC.